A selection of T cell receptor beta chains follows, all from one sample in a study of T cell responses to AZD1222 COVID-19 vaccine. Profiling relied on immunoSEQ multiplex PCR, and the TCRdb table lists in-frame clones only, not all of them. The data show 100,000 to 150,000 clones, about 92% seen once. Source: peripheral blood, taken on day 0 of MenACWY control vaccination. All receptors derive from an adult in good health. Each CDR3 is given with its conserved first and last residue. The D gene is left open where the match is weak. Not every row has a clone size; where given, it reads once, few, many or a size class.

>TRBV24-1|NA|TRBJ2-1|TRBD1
CATSDSDRGVNNEQFF
TGTGCCACCAGTGACTCGGACAGGGGGGTCAACAATGAGCAGTTCTTC
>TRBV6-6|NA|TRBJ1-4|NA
CASSYWGGPDEKLFF
TGTGCCAGCAGTTACTGGGGGGGCCCAGATGAAAAACTGTTTTTT
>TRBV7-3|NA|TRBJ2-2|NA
CASSPPRGTFNTGELFF
TGTGCCAGCAGCCCGCCCAGGGGGACTTTTAACACCGGGGAGCTGTTTTTT
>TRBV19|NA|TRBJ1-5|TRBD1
CASSTDREGNQPQHF
TGTGCCAGTAGTACCGACAGGGAGGGCAATCAGCCCCAGCATTTT
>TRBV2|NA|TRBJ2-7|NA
CASSEPGEDF
TGTGCCAGCAGTGAGCCAGGGGAGGACTTC
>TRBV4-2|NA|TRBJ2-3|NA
CASSQEQGRSTDTQYF
TGTGCCAGCAGCCAAGAGCAGGGGAGGAGCACAGATACGCAGTATTTT
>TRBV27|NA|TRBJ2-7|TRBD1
CASSFRPGQGYEQYF
TGTGCCAGCAGTTTTCGTCCGGGACAGGGGTACGAGCAGTACTTC
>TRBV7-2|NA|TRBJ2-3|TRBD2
CASSLGGGWTDTQYF
TGTGCCAGCAGCTTAGGCGGGGGGTGGACAGATACGCAGTATTTT
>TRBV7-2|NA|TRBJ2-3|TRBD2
CASSFSSFWETSGGDTQYF
TGTGCCAGCAGCTTTAGTAGTTTTTGGGAGACTAGCGGGGGAGATACGCAGTATTTT
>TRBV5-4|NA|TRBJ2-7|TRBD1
CASSRNRGQAYEQYF
TGTGCCAGCAGCCGTAACAGGGGGCAAGCCTACGAGCAGTACTTC
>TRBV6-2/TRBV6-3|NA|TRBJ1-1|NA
CASSLGHRNTEAFF
TGTGCCAGCAGTCTTGGACATAGGAACACTGAAGCTTTCTTT
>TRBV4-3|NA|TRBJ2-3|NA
CASSIDYRATDTQYF
TGCGCCAGCAGCATCGACTACAGGGCGACAGATACGCAGTATTTT
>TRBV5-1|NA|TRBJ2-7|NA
CASSFRDGTYEQYF
TGCGCCAGCAGCTTCCGGGACGGCACCTACGAGCAGTACTTC
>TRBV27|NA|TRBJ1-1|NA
CASSSSAFEAFF
TGTGCCAGCAGTAGCTCGGCCTTTGAAGCTTTCTTT
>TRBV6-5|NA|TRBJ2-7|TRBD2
CASTGLAQSYEQYF
TGTGCCAGCACGGGACTAGCGCAATCCTACGAGCAGTACTTC
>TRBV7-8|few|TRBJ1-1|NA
CASSLTGTGAFF
TGTGCCAGCAGCCTAACAGGGACCGGCGCTTTCTTT
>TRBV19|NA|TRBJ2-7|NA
CASTARHSYEQYF
TGTGCCAGTACAGCAAGGCATTCCTACGAGCAGTACTTC
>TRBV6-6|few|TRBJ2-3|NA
CASSPSPDTQYF
TGTGCCAGCAGCCCCAGCCCAGATACGCAGTATTTT
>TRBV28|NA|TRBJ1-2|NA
CATADSLYGYTF
TGTGCCACCGCGGACAGTCTCTATGGCTACACCTTC
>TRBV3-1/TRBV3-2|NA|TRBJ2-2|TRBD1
CASSPRGRKRQGGTTGELFF
TGTGCCAGCAGCCCGCGGGGGAGGAAACGACAGGGGGGTACCACCGGGGAGCTGTTTTTT
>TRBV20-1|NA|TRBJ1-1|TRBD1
CSASPGGQKNTEAFF
TGCAGTGCTAGTCCGGGGGGACAGAAGAACACTGAAGCTTTCTTT
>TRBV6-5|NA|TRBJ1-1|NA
CASSYGQGEAFF
TGTGCCAGCAGTTACGGGCAGGGAGAAGCTTTCTTT
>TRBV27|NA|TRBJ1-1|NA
CASSLYRGTEAFF
TGTGCCAGCAGTTTATACCGCGGCACTGAAGCTTTCTTT
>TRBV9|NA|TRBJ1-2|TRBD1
CASSLRTGGGYTF
TGTGCCAGCAGCCTCAGGACAGGAGGTGGCTACACCTTC
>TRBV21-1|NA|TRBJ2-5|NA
CASSKGLAGDQETQYF
TGTGCCAGCAGCAAGGGGCTAGCGGGGGATCAAGAGACCCAGTACTTC
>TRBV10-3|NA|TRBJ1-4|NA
CAISESVSSPSTNEKLFF
TGTGCCATCAGTGAGTCGGTCTCCTCGCCATCCACTAATGAAAAACTGTTTTTT
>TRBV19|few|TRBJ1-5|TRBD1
CASGDRAKGNQPQHF
TGTGCCAGTGGGGACAGGGCAAAGGGCAATCAGCCCCAGCATTTT
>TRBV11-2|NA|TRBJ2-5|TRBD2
CASSPGLFQETQYF
TGTGCCAGCAGCCCGGGACTATTCCAAGAGACCCAGTACTTC
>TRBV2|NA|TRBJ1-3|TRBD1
CASRGTGKNGNTIYF
TGTGCCAGCAGAGGGACAGGAAAAAATGGAAACACCATATATTTT
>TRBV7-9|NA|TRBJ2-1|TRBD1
CASSLAVRTGCNSYNEQFF
TGTGCCAGCAGCTTAGCAGTGAGGACAGGGTGCAACTCCTACAATGAGCAGTTCTTC
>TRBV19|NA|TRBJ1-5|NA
CASEDRRSNQPQHF
TGTGCCAGCGAAGACAGGCGTAGCAATCAGCCCCAGCATTTT
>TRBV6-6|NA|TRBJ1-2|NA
CASSYDGTSNYGYTF
TGTGCCAGCAGTTACGACGGGACTTCCAACTATGGCTACACCTTC
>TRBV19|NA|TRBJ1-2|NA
CASRRKVDNYGYTF
TGTGCCAGTAGGCGGAAGGTTGATAACTATGGCTACACCTTC